The 14 T cell receptor beta chains below come from one sample, sequenced in a study of CD8+ T cells in alopecia areata (dated 2018 in TCRdb). The treatment or condition tag for this specimen amounts to: oral pan-JAK inhibitor, 5-10 mg twice daily. Library preparation employed the immunoSEQ multiplex PCR assay. RNA was extracted from all samples and reverse transcribed into cDNA as template for TCR sequencing. In its TCRdb copy, this immuneACCESS table keeps in-frame sequences only and misses some clones. Where compared with another copy, unresolved V genes explain less than half of these, and the others have no known cause. Across this sample there are 150,000 to 200,000 clones, with just under 65% seen only once. The ten largest clones capture approximately 1.4% of the sample. The starting material was CD4+ T cells sorted from blood, obtained at roughly week 49, from a patient treated with tofacitinib. These receptors originate from a human donor with alopecia areata.

The V and J genes are TRBV2 and TRBJ2-2; D not certain. The CDR3 has 12 residues. Trimming took off 2 bases at V and 9 bases at J, with 7 bases between the two ends. The germline gives CDR1 SNHLY, CDR2 FYNNEI. The CDR3 region is CASSEPARELFF. The CDR3 DNA follows: TGTGCCAGCAGTGAACCAGCCCGGGAGCTGTTTTTT.

The table lists this clone with a count of one. CDR3 nucleotides: TGCGCCAGCAGCCCGTCTGGGGCGGCTGGGGCCAACGTCCTGACTTTC. Its protein product is CASSPSGAAGANVLTF. The rearrangement uses TRBV5-1 and TRBJ2-6; D is possibly TRBD1 (5 bases). V was cut by 4 bases and J by 2 bases, with 13 bases left in between. CDR3 size: 16 residues. Looked up from germline, CDR1 is SGHRS and CDR2 is YFSETQ.

The chain links TRBV25-1 to TRBJ2-5, with D perhaps matching TRBD2 (5 bases). Trimming took off 6 bases at V and 10 bases at J, with 9 bases between the two ends. The CDR3 runs 10 residues. Germline V gene data show CDR1 as MGHDK and CDR2 as SYGVNS. CDR3 in amino acids: CASSEEVQYF. In DNA form, the CDR3 reads TGTGCCAGCAGCGAGGAGGTCCAGTACTTC.

This chain links TRBV29-1 with TRBJ2-1; D may be TRBD1 (6 bases). Germline V lookup: CDR1 SQVTM, CDR2 ANQGSEA. The CDR3 extends over 11 amino acids. V was trimmed by 6 bases and J by 7 bases, leaving 10 bases between them. The CDR3 DNA follows: TGCAGCGTCGGACAGACTAATGAGCAGTTCTTC. Residues: CSVGQTNEQFF.

The rearrangement uses TRBV11-2 and TRBJ1-1; D ambiguous. This CDR3 contains 14 residues. Germline assignment: CDR1 SGHAT and CDR2 FQNNGV. Trimming cost V 10 bases and J 1 base, with 16 bases left between them. The CDR3 DNA sequence: TGTGCCAATCTTAGGATTACTTGGAACACTGAAGCTTTCTTT. Amino acid sequence: CANLRITWNTEAFF.

There are a few counts of this clone. J is TRBJ2-7 and V is TRBV29-1; a weak D match, TRBD2 (6 bases). The CDR3 is 12 amino acids. In germline, CDR1 is SQVTM, CDR2 ANQGSEA. V lost 8 bases, J lost 3 bases, and 14 bases lay in between. CDR3 residues: CSYSSGSYEQYF. The CDR3 DNA is TGCAGCTACTCTTCCGGGAGCTACGAGCAGTACTTC.

This chain uses TRBV30 with TRBJ1-2; D perhaps matches TRBD1 (5 bases). Germline V gene data show CDR1 as GTSNPN and CDR2 as SVGIG (reference sequence). Trimming shortened V by 6 bases and J by 2 bases, and 10 bases separated the two germline ends. This CDR3 has 12 amino acids. CDR3 bases: TGTGCCTGCCGTGGGGGGAACTATGGCTACACCTTC. Translating it yields CACRGGNYGYTF.

In this sample, this clone turned up a few times. This sequence joins TRBV7-3 and TRBJ2-3; no reliable D call. The CDR3 loop spans 14 amino acids. V lost 0 bases and J 3 bases, leaving 7 bases between the germline ends. CDR1 and CDR2 (germline): SGHTA, FQGTGA. The CDR3 DNA follows: TGTGCCAGCAGCTTAACGTTGGCTACAGATACGCAGTATTTT. This codes for CASSLTLATDTQYF.

As concerns this clone: Other DNA sequences in this specimen translate into the identical CDR3. The chain carries TRBV30 and TRBJ1-5; D remains ambiguous. The CDR3 has 13 amino acids. V was trimmed by 0 bases and J by 1 base, leaving 4 bases between them. Germline CDR1 is GTSNPN and CDR2 is SVGIG (reference sequence). The CDR3 bases are TGTGCCTGGAGTGTAGGCAGCAATCAGCCCCAGCATTTT. Protein sequence: CAWSVGSNQPQHF. Looking up the rest from reference TRBV30 and TRBJ1-5 gives the full variable domain: SQTIHQWPATLVQPVGSPLSLECTVEGTSNPNLYWYRQAAGRGLQLLFYSVGIGQISSEVPQNLSASRPQDRQFILSSKKLLLSDSGFYLCAWSVGSNQPQHFGDGTRLSIL.

This clone has a count of ten or more. The CDR3 here is CASSQPGLGSSDTQYF. The CDR3 DNA sequence: TGTGCCAGCAGCCAACCGGGACTAGGATCGTCAGATACGCAGTATTTT. The chain joins TRBV4-2 to TRBJ2-3, with TRBD2 identical over 8 bases. The CDR3 consists of 16 residues. Germline V lookup: CDR1 LGHNA, CDR2 YNFKEQ. J was trimmed by 4 bases and V by 2 bases; bases with no gene match: 8.

For this clone: This CDR3 is also generated by other DNA sequences in the sample. This chain connects TRBV25-1 to TRBJ1-1, with D unresolved. The CDR3 loop spans 11 amino acids. CDR1 and CDR2 (germline): MGHDK, SYGVNS. V was trimmed by 6 bases and J by 1 base, leaving 3 bases between them. DNA of the CDR3: TGTGCCAGCAGAGAGAACACTGAAGCTTTCTTT. It encodes CASRENTEAFF.

The CDR3 coding sequence is TGTGCCTGGGGGACAGGGCTAGGGAACACCGGGGAGCTGTTTTTT. Protein product: CAWGTGLGNTGELFF. The rearrangement joins TRBV30 to TRBJ2-2; 9 bases fit TRBD1. This CDR3 has 15 residues. Unmatched junction bases numbered 5, after V lost 5 bases and J lost 1 base. Germline loops: CDR1 GTSNPN, CDR2 SVGIG (reference sequence). Looking up the rest from reference TRBV30 and TRBJ2-2 gives the full variable domain: SQTIHQWPATLVQPVGSPLSLECTVEGTSNPNLYWYRQAAGRGLQLLFYSVGIGQISSEVPQNLSASRPQDRQFILSSKKLLLSDSGFYLCAWGTGLGNTGELFFGEGSRLTVL.

V and J are TRBV15 and TRBJ1-2; D not resolved. V shed 3 bases and J shed 0 bases, with 14 bases lying between them. From germline, CDR1 is LNHNV and CDR2 YYDKDF (reference sequence). This CDR3 is 16 amino acids long. CDR3 bases: TGTGCCACCAGCAGGGTAGCAGGACCGGCTAACTATGGCTACACCTTC. The encoded protein is CATSRVAGPANYGYTF.

CDR3 coding DNA: TGTGCCAGCAGCTCCCTGGATCGGGCCCAGCATTTT. It specifies CASSSLDRAQHF. The chain employs TRBV7-2 and TRBJ1-5; D unclear. The CDR3 spans 12 residues. Germline values: CDR1 SGHTA, CDR2 FQGNSA. V lost 4 bases and J 11 bases, leaving 12 bases between the germline ends. Looking up the rest from reference TRBV7-2 and TRBJ1-5 gives the full variable domain: GAGVSQSPSNKVTEKGKDVELRCDPISGHTALYWYRQSLGQGLEFLIYFQGNSAPDKSGLPSDRFSAERTGGSVSTLTIQRTQQEDSAVYLCASSSLDRAQHFGDGTRLSIL.